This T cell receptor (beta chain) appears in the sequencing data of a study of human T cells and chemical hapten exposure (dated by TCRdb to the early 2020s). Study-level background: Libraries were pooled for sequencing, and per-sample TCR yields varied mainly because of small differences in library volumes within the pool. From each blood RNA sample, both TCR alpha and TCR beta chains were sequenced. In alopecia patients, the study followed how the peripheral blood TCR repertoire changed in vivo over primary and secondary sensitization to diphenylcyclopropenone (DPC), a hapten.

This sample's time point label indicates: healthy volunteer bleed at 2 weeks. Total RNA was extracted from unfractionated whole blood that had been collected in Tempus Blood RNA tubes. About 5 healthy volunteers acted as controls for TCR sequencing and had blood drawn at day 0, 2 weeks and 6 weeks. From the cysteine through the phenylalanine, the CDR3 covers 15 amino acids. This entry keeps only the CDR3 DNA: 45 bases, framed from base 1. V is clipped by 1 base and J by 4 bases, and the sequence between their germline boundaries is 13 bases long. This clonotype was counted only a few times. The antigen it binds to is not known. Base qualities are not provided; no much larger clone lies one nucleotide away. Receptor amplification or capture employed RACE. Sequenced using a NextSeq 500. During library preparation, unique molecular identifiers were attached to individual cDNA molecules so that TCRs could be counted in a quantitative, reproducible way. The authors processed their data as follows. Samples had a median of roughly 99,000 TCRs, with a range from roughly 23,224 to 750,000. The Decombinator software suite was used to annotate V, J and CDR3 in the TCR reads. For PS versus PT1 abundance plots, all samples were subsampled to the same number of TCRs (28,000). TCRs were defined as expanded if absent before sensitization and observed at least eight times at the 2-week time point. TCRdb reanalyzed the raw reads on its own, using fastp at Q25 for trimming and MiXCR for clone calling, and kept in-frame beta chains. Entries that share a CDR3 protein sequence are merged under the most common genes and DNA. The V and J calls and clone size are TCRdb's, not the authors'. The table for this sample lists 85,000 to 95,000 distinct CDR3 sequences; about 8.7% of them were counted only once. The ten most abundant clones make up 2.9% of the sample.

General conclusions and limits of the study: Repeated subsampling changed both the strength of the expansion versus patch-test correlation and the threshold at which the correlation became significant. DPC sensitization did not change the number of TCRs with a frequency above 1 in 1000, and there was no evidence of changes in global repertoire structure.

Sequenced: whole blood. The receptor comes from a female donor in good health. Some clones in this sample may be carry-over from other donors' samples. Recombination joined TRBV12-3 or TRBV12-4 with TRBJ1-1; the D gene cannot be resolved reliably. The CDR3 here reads CASSLGMGRGTEAFF. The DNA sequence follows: TGTGCCAGCAGTTTAGGGATGGGGAGAGGCACTGAAGCTTTCTTT.